What follows is one T cell receptor (beta chain) and its context. Its antigen is undetermined. Sequencing used immunoSEQ multiplex PCR; TCRdb keeps in-frame clones, though not all of them. The table lists under 200,000 clones, more than 80% of them singletons. This sample was taken from a study of T cell responses to AZD1222 COVID-19 vaccine. General study points: Donors in the cohort were predominantly white British and more often female, and clonal diversity was possibly underestimated. Seropositive status at baseline applied to only five to seven AZD1222 recipients. The study reported that nearly half of spike-specific TCRs target unmutated variant regions.

The CDR3 runs to 13 residues. Germline CDR1 is KGHSH and CDR2 is LQKENI. V was shortened by 5 bases and J by 6 bases, with 11 bases between the two germline ends. The sequenced sample was peripheral blood, obtained 28 days after the second dose of the MenACWY control vaccine. This sequence originates from an adult who received the MenACWY meningococcal vaccine as a control. The chain uses TRBV18 and TRBJ2-1, with D perhaps TRBD1 or TRBD2 (5 bases each). The CDR3 is CASSNSGPNEQFF. CDR3 sequence (DNA): TGTGCCAGCTCAAATTCGGGACCCAATGAGCAGTTCTTC.